This TCR beta chain derives from a study of blood T cell repertoires in COVID-19. Study-level background: Nucleic acid was either cDNA or gDNA, and it came from T cells, B-cell-depleted T cells, or PBMCs.

Original handling: How many nucleated cells were present was estimated from reference gene primer amplification. Repertoires were generated with immunoSEQ multiplex PCR, while TCRdb's copy carries only in-frame clones and drops some. V and J calls and clone size follow that table, whereas D and trimming were derived from the DNA. The sample lists 200,000 to 250,000 clones; approximately 85% were seen once. Trimming took off 0 bases at V and 4 bases at J, with 11 bases between the two ends. The CDR3 length is 14 residues. The V gene's germline CDR1 is SGHRS and CDR2 YFSETQ. The TCR sequence derives from a man older than 75 with acute or convalescent COVID-19. The sample taken for sequencing was peripheral blood. The rearrangement uses TRBV5-1 and TRBJ2-7; no clear D gene. The CDR3 region is CASSLGRVNYEQYF. Written as DNA, the CDR3 is TGCGCCAGCAGCTTGGGTCGGGTCAATTACGAGCAGTACTTC.